These 25 T cell receptor beta chains were all obtained from the same sample, sequenced in a study of blood T cell repertoires in COVID-19. Assay: immunoSEQ multiplex PCR; the TCRdb copy retains only in-frame clones and omits some. The sample contains roughly 51,000 clones, 91% of which appear only once. Sequenced input: peripheral blood. Source of these receptors: a woman aged 60 to 75 with active or convalescent COVID-19.

This chain joins TRBV6-5 and TRBJ1-5; possibly TRBD1 for D (6 bases). The germline CDR1 and CDR2 sequences are MNHEY and SVGAGI. The germline V and J ends were trimmed by 6 bases and 7 bases, with 13 bases remaining between them. This CDR3 is 13 amino acids long. Here the CDR3 reads CASSAYRDQPQHF. Here the CDR3 DNA reads TGTGCCAGCAGCGCGTACAGGGACCAGCCCCAGCATTTT.

This rearrangement joins TRBV7-8 to TRBJ2-6, with D possibly being TRBD1 (6 bases). Germline V gene data show CDR1 as SGHVS and CDR2 as FQNEAQ. This CDR3 comprises 15 residues. The V and J ends lost 1 base and 2 bases respectively, with 6 bases between them. The CDR3 loop is CASSLEGAGANVLTF. CDR3 DNA: TGTGCCAGCAGCTTAGAGGGGGCTGGGGCCAACGTCCTGACTTTC.

The V call is TRBV4-3, the J call TRBJ2-3; TRBD2 matches 13 bases. The CDR3 extends over 17 amino acids. CDR1 is LGHNA and CDR2 is YSLEER in the germline V gene. The trim removed 0 bases at V and 4 bases at J, leaving 4 bases unmatched. This CDR3 reads CASSQDWTSGRSDTQYF. The CDR3 DNA reads as TGCGCCAGCAGCCAAGATTGGACTAGCGGGAGATCAGATACGCAGTATTTT.

This clone turned up a few times. This chain connects TRBV11-2 to TRBJ1-6, with no clear D. The CDR3 spans 15 residues. The germline CDR1 and CDR2 sequences are SGHAT and FQNNGV. V lost 1 base and J 5 bases, leaving 9 bases between the germline ends. DNA for the CDR3: TGTGCCAGCAGCTTAGGGACTACCGATAATTCACCCCTCCACTTT. Residues: CASSLGTTDNSPLHF.

The chain has TRBV6-5 and TRBJ1-2; 8 positions match TRBD1. The trim removed 7 bases at V and 4 bases at J, leaving 8 bases unmatched. Germline values: CDR1 MNHEY, CDR2 SVGAGI. This CDR3 comprises 14 residues. The CDR3 DNA reads TGTGCCAGCATGGACAGGGCGTCCTCCTATGGCTACACCTTC. Translation: CASMDRASSYGYTF.

The chain joins TRBV7-9 to TRBJ2-1; no definite D call. Germline loops: CDR1 SEHNR, CDR2 FQNEAQ (reference sequence). The V end lost 5 bases, the J end lost 4 bases, and 12 bases lay between the germline ends. The CDR3 is made up of 14 amino acids. CDR3 residues: CASSLIAGYNEQFF. The CDR3 DNA sequence: TGTGCCAGCAGCCTAATAGCCGGATACAATGAGCAGTTCTTC. Variable domain in full (rest from reference TRBV7-9 and TRBJ2-1): DTGVSQNPRHKITKRGQNVTFRCDPISEHNRLYWYRQTLGQGPEFLTYFQNEAQLEKSRLLSDRFSAERPKGSFSTLEIQRTEQGDSAMYLCASSLIAGYNEQFFGPGTRLTVL.

The V and J genes are TRBV30 and TRBJ1-5; D may be TRBD1 (5 bases). The V gene lost 4 bases and the J gene lost 10 bases, with 17 bases spanning the gap. Germline CDR1 is GTSNPN and CDR2 is SVGIG (reference sequence). The CDR3 totals 13 residues. The CDR3: CAWIPDSGSPQHF. CDR3 nucleotide sequence: TGTGCCTGGATCCCCGACAGTGGATCACCCCAGCATTTT.

The chain carries TRBV30 and TRBJ2-2, with 8 bases fitting TRBD2. The CDR3 has 14 residues. From germline, CDR1 is GTSNPN and CDR2 SVGIG (reference sequence). V shed 8 bases and J 3 bases; nucleotides not matched to a gene: 8. The DNA of the CDR3 is TGTGCCGTAAAAGCGGGAGTGTACACCGGGGAGCTGTTTTTT. Translation: CAVKAGVYTGELFF.

This clone was detected only once. The chain uses TRBV6-6 and TRBJ1-1, with D perhaps matching TRBD1 (6 bases). Germline V gives CDR1 MNHNY, CDR2 SVGAGI (reference sequence). Trimming removed 5 bases from V and 4 bases from J, with 17 bases in between. There are 15 residues in the CDR3. The CDR3 protein is CASSQSRGIRTEAFF. CDR3 DNA: TGTGCCAGCAGTCAATCCAGGGGAATTCGCACTGAAGCTTTCTTT.

The V call is TRBV2, the J call TRBJ1-4; unclear D gene. This CDR3 region has 13 residues. V was shortened by 6 bases and J by 5 bases, with 10 bases between the two germline ends. Germline V gene lookup returns CDR1 SNHLY and CDR2 FYNNEI. CDR3 protein: CASRPGRNEKLFF. DNA of the CDR3: TGTGCCAGCAGACCAGGCCGAAATGAAAAACTGTTTTTT. Filled out from reference TRBV2 and TRBJ1-4, the complete variable domain reads EPEVTQTPSHQVTQMGQEVILRCVPISNHLYFYWYRQILGQKVEFLVSFYNNEISEKSEIFDDQFSVERPDGSNFTLKIRSTKLEDSAMYFCASRPGRNEKLFFGSGTQLSVL.

This rearrangement joins TRBV7-2 to TRBJ2-3; TRBD2 is a possible D gene (5 bases). Germline V gene data show CDR1 as SGHTA and CDR2 as FQGNSA. Deletions cut 5 bases from V and 1 base from J, with 13 bases between. CDR3 size: 15 residues. CDR3 nucleotide sequence: TGTGCCAGCAGCAAACTAGTTGGAGGCACAGATACGCAGTATTTT. As protein: CASSKLVGGTDTQYF.

CDR3 sequence (DNA): TGTGCCAGCAGTGGGGGCCCGTCCAGGCCCCAGCATTTT. Translation gives CASSGGPSRPQHF. V usage is TRBV28 and J usage is TRBJ1-5; maybe TRBD1 (6 bases). This CDR3 comprises 13 residues. Trimming pared 5 bases from V and 9 bases from J, leaving 14 bases between. Germline lookup yields CDR1 MDHEN and CDR2 SYDVKM. The full variable domain, with the rest looked up from reference TRBV28 and TRBJ1-5, is DVKVTQSSRYLVKRTGEKVFLECVQDMDHENMFWYRQDPGLGLRLIYFSYDVKMKEKGDIPEGYSVSREKKERFSLILESASTNQTSMYLCASSGGPSRPQHFGDGTRLSIL.

The rearrangement links TRBV6-5 to TRBJ2-7; the match to TRBD2 covers 8 bases. Germline V gives CDR1 MNHEY, CDR2 SVGAGI. The CDR3 runs 14 residues. After removal of 4 bases from V and 9 bases from J, the junction contained 11 bases not matched to a gene. In DNA, the CDR3 is TGTGCCAGCAGTTTTAGCGGGACCCCCTGGGGGCAGTACTTC. Its protein product is CASSFSGTPWGQYF.

The count of this clone is one. The V gene is TRBV6-5, the J gene TRBJ2-7; D might be TRBD1 (6 bases). Trimming shortened V by 3 bases and J by 9 bases, and 15 bases separated the two germline ends. Per germline, CDR1 MNHEY and CDR2 SVGAGI. The CDR3 contains 13 residues. DNA for the CDR3: TGTGCCAGCAGTTATGCGCCGGAGGACAGGCAGTACTTC. Protein sequence: CASSYAPEDRQYF.

The chain uses TRBV9 and TRBJ2-1; a possible D gene is TRBD2 (5 bases). Germline CDR1 reads SGDLS; CDR2 reads YYNGEE. This CDR3 is built from 14 residues. V was pared by 0 bases and J by 7 bases, with 11 bases between. CDR3 in amino acids: CASSVGENRNEQFF. DNA for the CDR3: TGTGCCAGCAGCGTAGGGGAGAACCGAAATGAGCAGTTCTTC.

This chain links TRBV4-3 with TRBJ1-2, with D uncertain. CDR1 is LGHNA, CDR2 YSLEER, per germline. Trimming removed 0 bases from V and 5 bases from J, with 16 bases in between. This CDR3 has 16 residues. The CDR3 DNA reads as TGCGCCAGCAGCCAAGATCTCGGGGAAGTGAGGTATGGCTACACCTTC. It specifies CASSQDLGEVRYGYTF.

The chain joins TRBV27 to TRBJ1-5; 9 nucleotides match TRBD1. The CDR3 length is 15 residues. With V trimmed by 5 bases and J by 6 bases, 8 bases remained unmatched. The germline CDR1 and CDR2 sequences are MNHEY and SMNVEV (reference sequence). The CDR3 DNA follows: TGTGCCAGCAGTATCGACAGGGGGGGGCGTCAGCCCCAGCATTTT. This encodes CASSIDRGGRQPQHF.

The V call is TRBV28, the J call TRBJ2-1, with 7 bases identical to TRBD2. The V segment lost 4 bases and the J segment 5 bases; nucleotides outside the gene matches: 14. CDR3 length equals 17 residues. Per the germline V gene, CDR1 is MDHEN and CDR2 is SYDVKM. The CDR3 DNA reads TGTGCCAGCAGTTCCCCCGGGGTGGGGAGGGCCCACAATGAGCAGTTCTTC. This encodes CASSSPGVGRAHNEQFF.

The chain employs TRBV24-1 and TRBJ1-2; 7 positions match TRBD1. Germline assignment: CDR1 KGHDR and CDR2 SFDVKD. After removal of 4 bases from V and 4 bases from J, the junction contained 5 bases not matched to a gene. This CDR3 has 14 amino acids. For the CDR3, the DNA is TGTGCCACCAGTGACCCCGGGACAGTCTATGGCTACACCTTC. Translated: CATSDPGTVYGYTF.

This clone was recorded only once. In the same sample, other DNA sequences code for this CDR3. The rearrangement uses TRBV30 and TRBJ1-1; tentatively, D is TRBD1 (5 bases). CDR1 GTSNPN and CDR2 SVGIG come from the germline V gene (reference sequence). Trimming shortened V by 4 bases and J by 5 bases, and 11 bases separated the two germline ends. The CDR3 is made up of 12 amino acids. CDR3 residues: CAWTQGGTEAFF. The CDR3 DNA reads TGTGCCTGGACGCAGGGAGGGACTGAAGCTTTCTTT.

The genes are TRBV5-1 and TRBJ2-1; the match to TRBD2 covers 7 bases. This CDR3 comprises 14 residues. CDR1 is SGHRS and CDR2 is YFSETQ in the germline V gene. Trimming removed 6 bases from V and 4 bases from J; junction bases left unmatched: 7. CDR3 sequence reads: CASKVASGYNEQFF. The CDR3 nucleotides are TGCGCCAGCAAGGTAGCTAGCGGATACAATGAGCAGTTCTTC.

The CDR3 loop reads CASSEALTGGYAQPQHF. The CDR3 nucleotides read TGTGCCAGCAGTGAAGCGCTTACAGGGGGATACGCTCAGCCCCAGCATTTT. The chain carries TRBV6-1 and TRBJ1-5; 8 bases align to TRBD1. This CDR3 is 17 amino acids long. Germline V gives CDR1 MNHNS, CDR2 SASEGT. V dropped 0 bases and J dropped 6; count of bases not matched to a gene: 10.

This clone came up once. The rearrangement uses TRBV6-5 and TRBJ1-1; the D is unclear. V lost 3 bases and J 3 bases, leaving 14 bases between the germline ends. The CDR3 is 15 amino acids. Germline V CDR1 and CDR2: MNHEY, SVGAGI. The CDR3 reads CASSYGGRRDTEAFF. DNA for the CDR3: TGTGCCAGCAGTTATGGAGGGCGAAGGGACACTGAAGCTTTCTTT.

V is TRBV6-1 and J is TRBJ1-5; no clear D gene. In germline, CDR1 is MNHNS, CDR2 SASEGT. This CDR3 spans 14 amino acids. V dropped 1 base and J dropped 5 bases, with 9 bases sitting between them. CDR3 sequence (DNA): TGTGCCAGCAGTGAAGTCGGTCAGGATCAGCCCCAGCATTTT. It encodes CASSEVGQDQPQHF.

This chain uses TRBV28 with TRBJ2-7; TRBD1 aligns across 7 bases. This CDR3 comprises 13 residues. V lost 6 bases and J lost 5; bases outside the gene matches: 7. Germline lookup yields CDR1 MDHEN and CDR2 SYDVKM. CDR3 bases: TGTGCCAGCAGCAAAGACAGGGTGGACGAGCAGTACTTC. This gives the protein CASSKDRVDEQYF.